These 16 T cell receptor beta chains originate from one sample sequenced in a study of shared clonotypes between healthy human individuals. The method was immunoSEQ multiplex PCR; TCRdb's version includes in-frame clones alone and lacks a portion of them. This table has some 2,100,000 clones, about 94% appearing once. Sequenced sample: naive CD4+ T cells sorted from blood. Noted subset: CD45RA+ positively selected. These TCRs come from a man between 18 and 35 years old in good health.

The genes are TRBV28 and TRBJ2-6; D possibly corresponds to TRBD1 (6 bases). The germline V and J ends were trimmed by 11 bases and 0 bases, with 8 bases remaining between them. In germline, CDR1 is MDHEN, CDR2 SYDVKM. The CDR3 has 13 residues. DNA of the CDR3: TGTGCCGGACAGAGCTCTGGGGCCAACGTCCTGACTTTC. Its protein is CAGQSSGANVLTF.

Remarks on this clone: In the same sample, other DNA sequences code for this CDR3. The V call is TRBV7-9, the J call TRBJ1-2, with D possibly TRBD1 on 5 matching bases. This CDR3 spans 13 amino acids. Germline V gene lookup returns CDR1 SEHNR and CDR2 FQNEAQ (reference sequence). V dropped 1 base and J dropped 4 bases, with 7 bases sitting between them. As DNA, the CDR3 is TGTGCCAGCAGCTTAGGACAGTTCTATGGCTACACCTTC. This translates into CASSLGQFYGYTF.

This sequence joins TRBV5-1 and TRBJ2-5; TRBD1 matches at 8 bases. The junction had 10 bases not matched to a gene; V was cut back by 4 bases and J by 5 bases. CDR3 length equals 15 residues. Germline V gene sequence: CDR1 SGHRS, CDR2 YFSETQ. The CDR3 nucleotides are TGCGCCAGCAGCCCGGTCTTAGACAGGGGCGAGACCCAGTACTTC. Amino acid sequence: CASSPVLDRGETQYF.

V gene TRBV6-5 combines with J gene TRBJ2-1; TRBD2 agrees at 8 bases. Germline CDR1 is MNHEY and CDR2 is SVGAGI. The length of the CDR3 is 16 residues. The trim removed 1 base at V and 7 bases at J, leaving 9 bases unmatched. CDR3 in DNA: TGTGCCAGCAGTTACTGGGGCGGGGGGACGATTAATGAGCAGTTCTTC. Amino acid sequence: CASSYWGGGTINEQFF.

This chain connects TRBV18 to TRBJ2-3; D not certain. Germline V gives CDR1 KGHSH, CDR2 LQKENI. Trimming took 6 bases from V and 4 from J, leaving 11 bases between them. The CDR3 contains 13 residues. In DNA form, the CDR3 reads TGTGCCAGCTCTCTGGAAGACTCAGATACGCAGTATTTT. Translating it yields CASSLEDSDTQYF.

The V gene is TRBV29-1, the J gene TRBJ1-1; no clear D gene. The germline V gene encodes CDR1 SQVTM and CDR2 ANQGSEA. V was clipped by 4 bases and J by 8 bases, with 8 bases between them. The CDR3 spans 10 residues. The CDR3 protein is CSVGIGEAFF. In DNA form, the CDR3 reads TGCAGCGTTGGTATTGGGGAAGCTTTCTTT.

This clone appeared once. The chain carries TRBV9 and TRBJ2-5, with 10 bases that match TRBD2. Germline CDR1 and CDR2: SGDLS and YYNGEE. The CDR3 has 16 amino acids. The V segment lost 0 bases and the J segment 5 bases; nucleotides outside the gene matches: 7. This CDR3 is CASSVDLAGARETQYF. The CDR3 coding sequence is TGTGCCAGCAGCGTAGATCTAGCGGGAGCGAGGGAGACCCAGTACTTC. Drawing the rest from reference TRBV9 and TRBJ2-5, the complete variable domain is DSGVTQTPKHLITATGQRVTLRCSPRSGDLSVYWYQQSLDQGLQFLIQYYNGEERAKGNILERFSAQQFPDLHSELNLSSLELGDSALYFCASSVDLAGARETQYFGPGTRLLVL.

Concerning this clone: Mismatch with germline at one junction end may stem from a read error. The rearrangement uses TRBV19 and TRBJ2-6; D is possibly TRBD1 or TRBD2 (5 bases each). Germline CDR1 and CDR2: LNHDA and SQIVND (reference sequence). This CDR3 spans 14 amino acids. DNA of the CDR3: TGTGCCAGTAGTCCCGGGACCGGGGTCAACGTCCTGACTTTC. Translating it yields CASSPGTGVNVLTF.

V and J are TRBV6-5 and TRBJ2-1; possible D gene TRBD1, 6 bases. The length of the CDR3 is 14 residues. CDR1 and CDR2 from the germline V gene are MNHEY and SVGAGI. V was pared by 10 bases and J by 7 bases, with 20 bases between. This CDR3 is CAIRLATGWNEQFF. In DNA form, the CDR3 reads TGTGCCATCCGGTTGGCTACAGGGTGGAATGAGCAGTTCTTC.

The sample holds one count of this clone. The rearrangement links TRBV7-3 to TRBJ1-6; no clear D gene. CDR3 length: 14 amino acids. The germline CDR1 and CDR2 sequences are SGHTA and FQGTGA. V was cut by 8 bases and J by 3 bases, with 11 bases left in between. CDR3 coding DNA: TGTGCCAGCCCCCCCGCACACTATAATTCACCCCTCCACTTT. It codes for CASPPAHYNSPLHF.

The chain combines TRBV6-6 with TRBJ1-2; tentative D call: TRBD1 (6 bases). V dropped 6 bases and J dropped 8 bases, with 16 bases sitting between them. CDR3 length: 13 amino acids. CDR1 and CDR2 (germline): MNHNY, SVGAGI (reference sequence). In DNA form, the CDR3 reads TGTGCCAGCAGCCGGGCGGGGGGCCCGGGCTACACCTTC. This gives the protein CASSRAGGPGYTF.

The chain uses TRBV4-3 and TRBJ1-1; possible D gene TRBD1, 6 bases. Germline V gives CDR1 LGHNA, CDR2 YSLEER. The CDR3 sequence is 14 residues long. V shed 3 bases and J shed 5 bases, with 13 bases lying between them. The CDR3 region has the DNA TGCGCCAGCAGCCATGCAGGGGTTGGGACTGAAGCTTTCTTT. Its translation: CASSHAGVGTEAFF.

J is TRBJ2-7 and V is TRBV11-2, with D possibly being TRBD2 (5 bases). The V end was cut by 5 bases, the J end by 11 bases, with 13 bases between. The CDR3 consists of 11 residues. The germline V gene has CDR1 SGHAT and CDR2 FQNNGV. The CDR3 sequence is CASSPGVSEYF. CDR3 DNA sequence: TGTGCCAGCAGCCCCGGGGTGAGCGAGTACTTC.

This clone was counted only a few times. V and J are TRBV4-1 and TRBJ2-7, with 7 bases aligning to TRBD1. The CDR3 runs to 14 residues. V dropped 4 bases and J dropped 4; count of bases not matched to a gene: 7. The germline gives CDR1 MGHRA, CDR2 YSYEKL. Here the CDR3 reads CASSRGQLGYEQYF. CDR3 DNA: TGCGCCAGCAGCCGGGGACAGTTGGGGTACGAGCAGTACTTC.

This clone was recorded once. The sample carries other DNA sequences with the same CDR3. This rearrangement joins TRBV18 to TRBJ2-7; 8 bases map to TRBD1. The junction had 2 bases not matched to a gene; V was cut back by 3 bases and J by 1 base. The CDR3 has 14 amino acids. CDR1 is KGHSH, CDR2 LQKENI, per germline. The CDR3, as DNA: TGTGCCAGCTCACCTACAGGGGGGTCCTACGAGCAGTACTTC. It specifies CASSPTGGSYEQYF.

The gene calls are TRBV5-1 and TRBJ2-7, with 8 bases that match TRBD2. The CDR3 covers 15 residues. Germline CDR1 and CDR2: SGHRS and YFSETQ. Unmatched junction bases numbered 6, after V lost 1 base and J lost 3 bases. CDR3 coding DNA: TGCGCCAGCAGCTTGACTAGCGGAGGGTTCTACGAGCAGTACTTC. Protein sequence: CASSLTSGGFYEQYF.